One TCR beta chain is described in this entry. Losses at the gene ends were 2 bases for V and 5 bases for J; bases not matched to a gene: 6. This CDR3 has 15 residues. Germline V gives CDR1 DFQATT, CDR2 SNEGSKA (reference sequence). The authors reverse transcribed roughly 0.5 to 1 ug RNA with random hexamers. Across 54 Vbeta and 13 Jbeta, immunoSEQ multiplex PCR amplified TCR beta CDR3. TCRdb itself ran the immunoSEQ multiplex PCR reads through MiXCR, one entry per CDR3 protein. The profile shows roughly 150,000 distinct CDR3 sequences, roughly 94% of them singletons. As controls, healthy donors matched for age and sex were used. This sample is drawn from a study of CD8 T cells in Susac syndrome.

The source material was CD4+ T cells from PBMCs. The TCR was taken from a human donor in good health. The chain combines TRBV20-1 with TRBJ2-4; 10 nucleotides agree with TRBD2. For the CDR3, the DNA is TGCAGTGCTAGAAGACCCACTAGCGGGGAAAACATTCAGTACTTC. Translation: CSARRPTSGENIQYF.